This T cell receptor beta chain was captured in a study of cytomegalovirus exposure and HLA in healthy donors. Study at large: There were roughly 110 million unique TCR beta sequences, drawn from 200 million or so T cells, in an earlier analysis. General study results and limits: Serostatus for CMV was the only available immune exposure information. It was likely that a cluster of highly shared sequence variants was a sequencing artifact. Further analysis was carried out later, and it showed several of the most significant clusters appearing linked to common viral pathogens.

The sample holds a few counts of this clone. Its target is unknown. The PCR used 60 Vbeta and 13 Jbeta primers. The method was immunoSEQ multiplex PCR; TCRdb's version includes in-frame clones alone and lacks a portion of them. Of around 120,000 clones listed, roughly three quarters are singletons. This CDR3 has 17 amino acids. CDR1 MDHEN and CDR2 SYDVKM come from the germline V gene. Trimming took off 6 bases at V and 4 bases at J, with 24 bases between the two ends. Sequencing was done on a sample of PBMCs. This clonotype was obtained from a woman aged 18 to 35 in good health and CMV-seronegative. The chain is built from TRBV28 and TRBJ1-2; maybe TRBD1 (5 bases). Written as DNA, the CDR3 is TGTGCCAGCAGCCCTCCGCGGGGATTGGGGGTTGGCTATGGCTACACCTTC. Amino acids: CASSPPRGLGVGYGYTF.